This T cell receptor beta chain is drawn from a study of blood T cell repertoires in COVID-19. Per the germline V gene, CDR1 is MNHNS and CDR2 is SASEGT. Unmatched junction bases numbered 1, after V lost 2 bases and J lost 3 bases. The CDR3 totals 13 residues. The protocol was immunoSEQ multiplex PCR, while the TCRdb copy is restricted to in-frame clones and leaves out a portion. The repertoire holds tens of thousands of clones, about four fifths seen once, with approximately 15% in the top ten. The clonotype originates from a man in his sixties with COVID-19, enrolled during active disease. What was sequenced was peripheral blood. The V gene is TRBV6-1, the J gene TRBJ2-7; 7 positions match TRBD1. The CDR3: CASSEWTGYEQYF. In nucleotides, the CDR3 is TGTGCCAGCAGTGAATGGACAGGCTACGAGCAGTACTTC.